A selection of T cell receptor beta chains follows, all from one sample in a study of cytomegalovirus exposure and HLA in healthy donors. The method was immunoSEQ multiplex PCR; TCRdb's version includes in-frame clones alone and lacks a portion of them. The table shows 100,000 to 120,000 clones, with 78% occurring only once. Specimen: PBMCs. The source is a man in his thirties or forties in good health and CMV-seronegative. Both conserved end residues are trimmed from each CDR3. Each record gives: CDR3 protein, clone size, V gene. Some rows have no size entry. The others give once, few or many, or a class for an expanded clone.

CDR3aa: ASSQVHGGAEELF; abundance: once; v_gene: TRBV4-3
CDR3aa: ASTTVAEAF; abundance: once; v_gene: TRBV19
CDR3aa: AWNRDRNYGYT; abundance: .; v_gene: TRBV30
CDR3aa: ATQGTNYGYT; abundance: .; v_gene: TRBV28
CDR3aa: ASRDLAGVGSYEQY; abundance: .; v_gene: TRBV7-9
CDR3aa: ASSLAGSGSSEAF; abundance: .; v_gene: TRBV7-9
CDR3aa: ASSSRQGGNTIY; abundance: .; v_gene: TRBV13
CDR3aa: ASSEGLAGGLGETQY; abundance: once; v_gene: TRBV7-2
CDR3aa: ASSQEGGANYGYT; abundance: .; v_gene: TRBV4-3
CDR3aa: ASISGRGTYT; abundance: .; v_gene: TRBV2
CDR3aa: ASSLVWGEVGEKLF; abundance: .; v_gene: TRBV11-2
CDR3aa: AWSVRFSGRAGEQF; abundance: .; v_gene: TRBV30
CDR3aa: ASSLQGVPNTGELF; abundance: .; v_gene: TRBV7-2
CDR3aa: ASSLMAGGPF; abundance: .; v_gene: TRBV7-2
CDR3aa: ASKEPYYNEQF; abundance: few; v_gene: TRBV6-1
CDR3aa: ASSAPGLGDRSYEQY; abundance: once; v_gene: TRBV5-4
CDR3aa: ASSRTVYSNQPQH; abundance: .; v_gene: TRBV6-5
CDR3aa: ASSLSTDTQY; abundance: .; v_gene: TRBV5-1
CDR3aa: AWSVLQGESYGYT; abundance: .; v_gene: TRBV30
CDR3aa: ASSSLREPGGYT; abundance: .; v_gene: TRBV28
CDR3aa: AIRPNRDRVTGNTIY; abundance: .; v_gene: TRBV10-3
CDR3aa: ASSVSGGYGYT; abundance: .; v_gene: TRBV28
CDR3aa: ASSVSFDTQY; abundance: few; v_gene: TRBV2
CDR3aa: ATLRGASYEQY; abundance: .; v_gene: TRBV6-1
CDR3aa: SVEGGNQQGTEAF; abundance: .; v_gene: TRBV29-1
CDR3aa: ASTGPECGYT; abundance: .; v_gene: TRBV25-1
CDR3aa: ASSLVGTVSEQY; abundance: .; v_gene: TRBV5-1
CDR3aa: ASSQEQGGNTEAF; abundance: .; v_gene: TRBV4-3
CDR3aa: ASSRTGTTGEKLF; abundance: .; v_gene: TRBV5-1
CDR3aa: ASSEREGYT; abundance: .; v_gene: TRBV10-1
CDR3aa: ASTVSGFTGELF; abundance: .; v_gene: TRBV6-6